This T cell receptor (beta chain) was identified during a study of blood T cell repertoires in COVID-19. Across the whole study: The United States, Italy and Spain supplied acute and convalescent COVID-19 samples. Sources were T cells, B-cell-depleted T cells, or PBMCs; the material itself was cDNA or gDNA.

CDR1 SGHAT and CDR2 FQNNGV come from the germline V gene. Trimming shortened V by 5 bases and J by 1 base, and 14 bases separated the two germline ends. The CDR3 length is 15 residues. Original processing notes: From reference gene primer amplification, estimates of nucleated cell counts were derived. Profiling relied on immunoSEQ multiplex PCR, and the TCRdb table lists in-frame clones only, not all of them. V, J and clone size are those of that table, while D and trimming were read from the DNA. Of some 400,000 clones in the sample, approximately 80% are singletons; the top ten hold around 1%. Sequencing was carried out using peripheral blood. The TCR comes from a human donor with acute or convalescent COVID-19. The donor label of this sample is uncertain. This rearrangement joins TRBV11-2 to TRBJ1-1, with D maybe TRBD1 (5 bases). The CDR3 loop is CASSPGRGTNTEAFF. The CDR3, as DNA: TGTGCCAGCAGCCCCGGCCGGGGGACGAACACTGAAGCTTTCTTT.